This T cell receptor beta chain came from a study of shared clonotypes between healthy human individuals. Notes on the study in general: Rarefaction curves obtained for sorted subsets showed sequencing incomplete despite large depth. Estimated richness was generally greater in naive than memory subsets.

Trimming removed 8 bases from V and 8 bases from J; junction bases left unmatched: 10. The germline V gene encodes CDR1 SGDLS and CDR2 YYNGEE. The CDR3 totals 13 residues. Generated by immunoSEQ multiplex PCR, the TCRdb table keeps only in-frame clones and is missing some. The sample yields some 2,000,000 clones, roughly 94% seen once. With regard to this clone: The antigen remains undetermined.

The chain is built from TRBV9 and TRBJ1-2, with 9 bases aligning to TRBD1. The sequencing sample was made of naive CD4+ T cells sorted from blood. Regarding subset: CD45RA+ positively selected. This sequence was found in a man younger than 30 in good health. This chain's CDR3 is CASSRDRAWGYTF. The DNA for the CDR3 is TGTGCCAGTTCCCGGGACAGGGCTTGGGGCTACACCTTC.